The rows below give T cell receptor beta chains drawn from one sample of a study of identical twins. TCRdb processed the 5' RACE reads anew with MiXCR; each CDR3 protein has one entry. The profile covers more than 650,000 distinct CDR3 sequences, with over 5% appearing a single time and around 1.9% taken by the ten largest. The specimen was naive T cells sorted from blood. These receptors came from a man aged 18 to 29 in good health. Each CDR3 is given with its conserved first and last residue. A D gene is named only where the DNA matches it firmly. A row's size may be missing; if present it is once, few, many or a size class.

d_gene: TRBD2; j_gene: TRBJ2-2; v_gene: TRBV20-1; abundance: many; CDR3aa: CSASVAGVNTGELFF; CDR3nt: TGCAGTGCTAGTGTAGCGGGAGTCAACACCGGGGAGCTGTTTTTT
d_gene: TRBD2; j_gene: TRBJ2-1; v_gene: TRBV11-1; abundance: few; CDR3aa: CASSLGLEGGSPYNEQFF; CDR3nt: TGTGCCAGCAGCTTAGGATTGGAGGGCGGGAGTCCCTACAATGAGCAGTTCTTC
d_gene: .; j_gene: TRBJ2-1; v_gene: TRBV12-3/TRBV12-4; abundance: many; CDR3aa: CASSLHPRNEQFF; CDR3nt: TGTGCCAGCAGTTTACACCCCCGGAATGAGCAGTTCTTC
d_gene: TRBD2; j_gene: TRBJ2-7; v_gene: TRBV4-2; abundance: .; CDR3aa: CASSRQREASYEQYF; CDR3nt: TGTGCCAGCAGCCGTCAGCGGGAGGCCTCCTACGAGCAGTACTTC
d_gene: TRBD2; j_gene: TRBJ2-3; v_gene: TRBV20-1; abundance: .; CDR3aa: CSAILTSGRGITDTQYF; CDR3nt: TGCAGTGCTATTTTAACTAGCGGGAGAGGAATTACAGATACGCAGTATTTT
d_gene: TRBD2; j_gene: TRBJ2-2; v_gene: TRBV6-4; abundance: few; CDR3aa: CASRRLAGGPGELFF; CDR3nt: TGTGCCAGCAGAAGACTAGCGGGAGGGCCCGGGGAGCTGTTTTTT
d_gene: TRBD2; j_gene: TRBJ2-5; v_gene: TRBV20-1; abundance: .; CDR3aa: CSASDLSGGRGETQYF; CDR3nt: TGCAGTGCTAGCGACCTTAGCGGAGGGAGGGGAGAGACCCAGTACTTC
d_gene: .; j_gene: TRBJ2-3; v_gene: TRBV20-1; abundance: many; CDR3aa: CSARGETDTQYF; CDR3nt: TGCAGTGCTAGGGGGGAGACAGATACGCAGTATTTT
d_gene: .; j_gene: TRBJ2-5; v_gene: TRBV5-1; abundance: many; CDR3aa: CASSLGQGSGETQYF; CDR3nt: TGCGCCAGCAGCTTGGGCCAAGGGAGTGGAGAGACCCAGTACTTC
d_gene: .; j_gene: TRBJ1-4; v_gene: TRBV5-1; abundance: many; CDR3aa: CASSHGRSQNEKLFF; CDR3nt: TGCGCCAGCAGTCACGGACGGAGTCAGAATGAAAAACTGTTTTTT
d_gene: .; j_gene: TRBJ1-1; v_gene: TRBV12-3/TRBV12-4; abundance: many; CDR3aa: CASSSLAGGWLNTEAFF; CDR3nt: TGTGCCAGCAGTTCCCTTGCGGGGGGATGGTTGAACACTGAAGCTTTCTTT
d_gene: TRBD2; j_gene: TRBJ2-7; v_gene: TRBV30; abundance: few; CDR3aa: CAWGLAGGPFEQYF; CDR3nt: TGTGCCTGGGGCTTAGCGGGAGGGCCGTTTGAGCAGTACTTC
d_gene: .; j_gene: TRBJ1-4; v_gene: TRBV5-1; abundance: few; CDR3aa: CASSLEPVPNEKLFF; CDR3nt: TGCGCCAGCAGCTTGGAACCGGTCCCGAATGAAAAACTGTTTTTT
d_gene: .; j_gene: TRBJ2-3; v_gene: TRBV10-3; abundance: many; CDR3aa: CAIRGPDTQYF; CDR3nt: TGTGCCATCCGGGGCCCAGATACGCAGTATTTT
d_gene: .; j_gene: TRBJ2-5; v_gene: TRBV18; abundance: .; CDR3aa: CASSPPTRAEETQYF; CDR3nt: TGTGCCAGCTCACCCCCAACTAGAGCGGAAGAGACCCAGTACTTC
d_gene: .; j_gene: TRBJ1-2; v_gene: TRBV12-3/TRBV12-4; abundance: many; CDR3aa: CASSFGTGPNYGYTF; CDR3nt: TGTGCCAGCAGTTTCGGAACAGGCCCTAACTATGGCTACACCTTC
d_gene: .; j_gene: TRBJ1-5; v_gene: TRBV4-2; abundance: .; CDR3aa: CASSQVGADNQPQHF; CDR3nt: TGTGCCAGCAGCCAAGTAGGCGCAGACAATCAGCCCCAGCATTTT
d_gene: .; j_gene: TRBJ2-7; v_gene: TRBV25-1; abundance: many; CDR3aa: CASSEGYYEQYF; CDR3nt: TGTGCCAGCAGTGAAGGGTACTACGAGCAGTACTTC
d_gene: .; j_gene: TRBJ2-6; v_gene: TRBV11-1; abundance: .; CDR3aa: CASSDRLDSGANVLTF; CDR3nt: TGTGCCAGCTCAGACAGACTCGACTCTGGGGCCAACGTCCTGACTTTC
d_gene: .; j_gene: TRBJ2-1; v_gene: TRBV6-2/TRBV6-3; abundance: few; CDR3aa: CASSFWHNEQFF; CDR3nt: TGTGCCAGCAGTTTTTGGCACAATGAGCAGTTCTTC
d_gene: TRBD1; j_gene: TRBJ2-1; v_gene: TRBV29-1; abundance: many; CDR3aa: CSLRQGGNEQFF; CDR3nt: TGCAGCTTAAGACAGGGCGGGAATGAGCAGTTCTTC
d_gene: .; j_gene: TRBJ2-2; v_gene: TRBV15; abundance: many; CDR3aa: CATSIGMAGELFF; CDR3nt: TGTGCCACCAGCATTGGGATGGCCGGGGAGCTGTTTTTT
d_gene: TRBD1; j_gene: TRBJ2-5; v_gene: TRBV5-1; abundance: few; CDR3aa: CASSANRGLGQETQYF; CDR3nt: TGCGCCAGCAGCGCTAACAGGGGTTTAGGCCAAGAGACCCAGTACTTC
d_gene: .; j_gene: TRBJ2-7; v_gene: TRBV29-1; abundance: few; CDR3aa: CSVAGPDRLTYEQYF; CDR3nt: TGCAGCGTTGCGGGCCCCGACAGGTTAACCTACGAGCAGTACTTC
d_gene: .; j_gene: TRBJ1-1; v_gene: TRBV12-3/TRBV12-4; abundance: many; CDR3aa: CASNDRWNTEAFF; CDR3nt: TGTGCCAGCAACGACAGGTGGAACACTGAAGCTTTCTTT
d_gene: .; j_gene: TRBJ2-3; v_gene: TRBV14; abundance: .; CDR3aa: CASSRAQGFLWSTQYF; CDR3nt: TGTGCCAGCAGCCGAGCACAGGGTTTCTTATGGTCTACGCAGTATTTT
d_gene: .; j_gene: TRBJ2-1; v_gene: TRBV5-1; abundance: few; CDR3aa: CASSSPLGVGDNEQFF; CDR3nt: TGCGCCAGCAGCTCCCCCTTGGGGGTGGGTGACAATGAGCAGTTCTTC
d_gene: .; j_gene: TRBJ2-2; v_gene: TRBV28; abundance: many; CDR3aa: CASSFVALAVQSTGELFF; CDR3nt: TGTGCCAGCAGTTTTGTTGCCTTAGCGGTACAGAGCACCGGGGAGCTGTTTTTT
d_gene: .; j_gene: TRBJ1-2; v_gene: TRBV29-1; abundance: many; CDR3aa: CSAEGGNYGYTF; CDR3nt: TGCAGCGCGGAGGGGGGTAACTATGGCTACACCTTC
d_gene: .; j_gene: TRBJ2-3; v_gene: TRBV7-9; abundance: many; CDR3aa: CASSLFRGGDTQYF; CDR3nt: TGTGCCAGCAGCTTATTCAGGGGTGGAGATACGCAGTATTTT
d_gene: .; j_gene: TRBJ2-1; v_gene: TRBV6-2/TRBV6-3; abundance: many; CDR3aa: CASEVSGKNEQFF; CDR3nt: TGTGCCAGCGAGGTTAGCGGCAAAAATGAGCAGTTCTTC
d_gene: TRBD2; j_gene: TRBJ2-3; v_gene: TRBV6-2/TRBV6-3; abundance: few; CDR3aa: CASARLAGPDTQYF; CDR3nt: TGTGCCAGCGCCCGACTAGCGGGACCAGATACGCAGTATTTT
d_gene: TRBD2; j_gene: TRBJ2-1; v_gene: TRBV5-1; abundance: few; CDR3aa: CASSLAELAGGNEQFF; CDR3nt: TGCGCCAGCAGCTTGGCCGAACTAGCGGGAGGGAATGAGCAGTTCTTC
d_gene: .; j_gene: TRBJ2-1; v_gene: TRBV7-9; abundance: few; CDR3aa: CASSLGAGDRGGFEQFF; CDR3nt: TGTGCCAGCAGCTTGGGCGCAGGGGATAGGGGCGGTTTTGAGCAGTTCTTC
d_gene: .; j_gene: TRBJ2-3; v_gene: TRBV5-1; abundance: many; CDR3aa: CASSLASAASTDTQYF; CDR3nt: TGCGCCAGCAGCTTGGCCTCCGCAGCTAGCACAGATACGCAGTATTTT
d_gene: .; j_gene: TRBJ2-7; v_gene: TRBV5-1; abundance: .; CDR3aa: CASSVGQRAYEQYF; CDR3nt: TGCGCCAGCAGCGTTGGACAGAGAGCCTACGAGCAGTACTTC
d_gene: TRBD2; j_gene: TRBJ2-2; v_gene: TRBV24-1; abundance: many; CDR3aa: CATSDPAGGGTGELFF; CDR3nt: TGTGCCACCAGTGATCCCGCGGGAGGGGGCACCGGGGAGCTGTTTTTT
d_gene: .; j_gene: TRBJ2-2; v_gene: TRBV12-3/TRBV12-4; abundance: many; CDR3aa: CASSLSGREGGELFF; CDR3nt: TGTGCCAGCAGTTTGTCGGGGAGAGAAGGCGGGGAGCTGTTTTTT
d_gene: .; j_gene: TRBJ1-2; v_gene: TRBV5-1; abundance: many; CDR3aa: CASSLAGSYGYTF; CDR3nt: TGCGCCAGCAGCTTAGCAGGGAGCTATGGCTACACCTTC
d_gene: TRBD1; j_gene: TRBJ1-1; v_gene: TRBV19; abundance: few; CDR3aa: CASKGYPGGTEAFF; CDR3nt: TGTGCCAGTAAGGGGTATCCAGGGGGGACTGAAGCTTTCTTT
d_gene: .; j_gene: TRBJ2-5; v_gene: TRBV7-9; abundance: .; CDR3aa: CASSPIDWSWETQYF; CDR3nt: TGTGCCAGCAGCCCGATCGACTGGAGTTGGGAGACCCAGTACTTC
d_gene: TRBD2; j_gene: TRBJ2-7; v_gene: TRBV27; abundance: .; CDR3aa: CASSHETSGAYEQYF; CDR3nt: TGTGCCAGCAGCCACGAGACTAGCGGGGCGTACGAGCAGTACTTC
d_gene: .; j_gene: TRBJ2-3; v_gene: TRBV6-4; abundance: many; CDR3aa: CASSDSEMDTQYF; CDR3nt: TGTGCCAGCAGTGACTCGGAGATGGATACGCAGTATTTT
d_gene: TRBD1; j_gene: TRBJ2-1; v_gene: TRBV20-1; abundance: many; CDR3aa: CSAIPTGIDEQFF; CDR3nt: TGCAGTGCCATCCCGACAGGGATCGATGAGCAGTTCTTC
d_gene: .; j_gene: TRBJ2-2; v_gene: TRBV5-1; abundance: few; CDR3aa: CASSLAGWSTGELFF; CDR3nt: TGCGCCAGCAGCTTGGCCGGTTGGTCGACCGGGGAGCTGTTTTTT
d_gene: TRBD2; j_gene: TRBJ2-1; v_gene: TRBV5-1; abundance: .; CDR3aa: CASSLETSVGNEQFF; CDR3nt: TGCGCCAGCAGCTTGGAGACTAGCGTGGGCAATGAGCAGTTCTTC
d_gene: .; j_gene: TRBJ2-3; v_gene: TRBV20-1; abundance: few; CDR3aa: CSARRASAGTDTQYF; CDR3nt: TGCAGTGCTAGACGTGCTAGCGCCGGTACAGATACGCAGTATTTT
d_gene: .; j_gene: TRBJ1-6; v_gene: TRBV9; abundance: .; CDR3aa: CASSGGRDSRVYNSPLHF; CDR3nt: TGTGCCAGCAGCGGCGGCCGGGACTCCCGGGTCTATAATTCACCCCTCCACTTT